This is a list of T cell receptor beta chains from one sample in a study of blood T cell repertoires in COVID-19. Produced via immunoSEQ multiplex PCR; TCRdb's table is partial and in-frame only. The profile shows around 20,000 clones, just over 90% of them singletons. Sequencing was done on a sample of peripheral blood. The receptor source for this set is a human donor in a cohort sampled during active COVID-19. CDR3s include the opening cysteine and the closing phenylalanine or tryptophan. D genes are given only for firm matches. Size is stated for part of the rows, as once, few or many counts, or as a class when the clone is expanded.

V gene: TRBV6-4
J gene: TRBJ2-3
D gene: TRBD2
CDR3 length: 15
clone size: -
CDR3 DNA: TGTGCCAGCAGAGACCAAGCGGGAGTTACAGATACGCAGTATTTT
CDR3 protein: CASRDQAGVTDTQYF

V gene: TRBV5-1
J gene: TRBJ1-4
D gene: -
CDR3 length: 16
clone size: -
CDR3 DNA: TGCGCCAGCAGCTTGGCTTCATTGGACAGTAATGAAAAACTGTTTTTT
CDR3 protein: CASSLASLDSNEKLFF

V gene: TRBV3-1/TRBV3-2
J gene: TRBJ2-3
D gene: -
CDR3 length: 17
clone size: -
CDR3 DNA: TGTGCCAGCAGCCAAGGATTGGGTAACAGGGGGGGCGATACGCAGTATTTT
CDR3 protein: CASSQGLGNRGGDTQYF

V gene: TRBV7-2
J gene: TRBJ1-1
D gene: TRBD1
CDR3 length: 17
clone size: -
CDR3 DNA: TGTGCCAGCAGCTTAATGGGGCCCCGGGACAGGGGCACTGAAGCTTTCTTT
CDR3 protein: CASSLMGPRDRGTEAFF

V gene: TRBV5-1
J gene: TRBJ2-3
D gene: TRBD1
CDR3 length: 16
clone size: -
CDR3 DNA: TGCGCCAGCAGCGGCCAGCCGGGACAGAGCACAGATACGCAGTATTTT
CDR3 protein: CASSGQPGQSTDTQYF

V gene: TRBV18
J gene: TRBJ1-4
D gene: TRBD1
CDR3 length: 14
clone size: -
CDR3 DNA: TGTGCCAGCTCACCCGGGACAGCTAATGAAAAACTGTTTTTT
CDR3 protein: CASSPGTANEKLFF

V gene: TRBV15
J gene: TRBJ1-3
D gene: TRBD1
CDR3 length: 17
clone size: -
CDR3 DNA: TGTGCCACCAGCAGAGCCTCGACAGGGGGCTCTGGAAACACCATATATTTT
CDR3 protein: CATSRASTGGSGNTIYF

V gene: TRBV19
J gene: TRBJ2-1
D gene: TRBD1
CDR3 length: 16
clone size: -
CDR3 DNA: TGTGCCAGTAGTATGAAGACAGGGACATGGGGAAATGAGCAGTTCTTC
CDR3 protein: CASSMKTGTWGNEQFF

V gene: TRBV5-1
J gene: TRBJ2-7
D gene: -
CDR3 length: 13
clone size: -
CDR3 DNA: TGCGCCAGCAGAGTGCCGGGTTCCTACGAGCAGTACTTC
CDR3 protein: CASRVPGSYEQYF

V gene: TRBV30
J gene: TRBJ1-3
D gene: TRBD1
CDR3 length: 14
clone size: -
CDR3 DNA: TGTGCCTGGGGCCCGGGACAGGGGGGAAACACCATATATTTT
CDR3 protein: CAWGPGQGGNTIYF

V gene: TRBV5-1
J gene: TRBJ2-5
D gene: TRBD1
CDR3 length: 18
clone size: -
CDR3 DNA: TGCGCCAGCAGCTTTAAGTCATCGACAGGGGATCGGCAAGAGACCCAGTACTTC
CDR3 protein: CASSFKSSTGDRQETQYF

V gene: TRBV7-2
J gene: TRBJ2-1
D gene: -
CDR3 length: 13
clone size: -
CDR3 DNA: TGTGCCAGCAGCTTTGGGCAGGGCAATGAGCAGTTCTTC
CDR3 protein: CASSFGQGNEQFF

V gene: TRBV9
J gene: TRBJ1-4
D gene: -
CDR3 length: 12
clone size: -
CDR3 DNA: TGTGCCAGCGGAGGGGTAGGTGAAAAACTGTTTTTT
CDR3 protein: CASGGVGEKLFF

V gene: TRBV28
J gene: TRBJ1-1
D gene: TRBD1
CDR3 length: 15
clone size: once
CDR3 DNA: TGTGCCAGCAGCCCCCCTCAGGCAGGGGGGACTGAAGCTTTCTTT
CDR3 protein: CASSPPQAGGTEAFF

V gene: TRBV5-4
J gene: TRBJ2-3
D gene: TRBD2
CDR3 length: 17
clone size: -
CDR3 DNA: TGTGCCAGCAGCTCCGGGGGAGGGCGGGAGTGGACAGATACGCAGTATTTT
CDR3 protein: CASSSGGGREWTDTQYF

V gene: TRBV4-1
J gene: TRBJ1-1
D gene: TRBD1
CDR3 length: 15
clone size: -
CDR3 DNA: TGCGCCAGCAGCCAATCGGACAGGTTTGCGACTGAAGCTTTCTTT
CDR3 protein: CASSQSDRFATEAFF

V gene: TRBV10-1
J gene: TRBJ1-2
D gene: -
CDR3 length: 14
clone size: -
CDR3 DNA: TGCGCCAGCAGTGAAGCGGATTCCCCCTATGGCTACACCTTC
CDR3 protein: CASSEADSPYGYTF

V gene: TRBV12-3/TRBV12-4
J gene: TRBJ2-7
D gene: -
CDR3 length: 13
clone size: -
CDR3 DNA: TGTGCCAGCACCACCGGACAGTACTACGAGCAGTACTTC
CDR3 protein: CASTTGQYYEQYF

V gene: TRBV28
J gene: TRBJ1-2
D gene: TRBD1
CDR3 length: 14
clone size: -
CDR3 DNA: TGTGCCAGCAGTTCGACAGGGGCAGTCTATGGCTACACCTTC
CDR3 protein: CASSSTGAVYGYTF

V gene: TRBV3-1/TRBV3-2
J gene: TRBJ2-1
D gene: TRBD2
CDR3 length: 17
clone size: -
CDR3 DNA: TGTGCCAGCAGCTCCCTCCCTTTAGCGGGAGGGTACAATGAGCAGTTCTTC
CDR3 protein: CASSSLPLAGGYNEQFF

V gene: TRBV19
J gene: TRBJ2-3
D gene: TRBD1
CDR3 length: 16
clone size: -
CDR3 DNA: TGTGCCAGTAGTGCCCGGGACAGGGGGGGGACAGATACGCAGTATTTT
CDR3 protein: CASSARDRGGTDTQYF

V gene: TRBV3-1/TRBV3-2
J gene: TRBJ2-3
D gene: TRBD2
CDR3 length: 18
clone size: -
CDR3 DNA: TGTGCCAGCAGCCAAACTCGCACCGGGACTAGCGGGAGTTATACGCAGTATTTT
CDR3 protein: CASSQTRTGTSGSYTQYF

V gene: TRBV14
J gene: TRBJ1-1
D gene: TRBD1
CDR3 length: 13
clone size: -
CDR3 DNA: TGTGCCAGCACCCAGTGGCAGGGGGCTGAAGCTTTCTTT
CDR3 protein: CASTQWQGAEAFF

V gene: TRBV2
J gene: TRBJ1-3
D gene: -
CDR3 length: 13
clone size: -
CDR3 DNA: TGTGCCAGCAGTTTTCAGGGGGGAAACACCATATATTTT
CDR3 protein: CASSFQGGNTIYF

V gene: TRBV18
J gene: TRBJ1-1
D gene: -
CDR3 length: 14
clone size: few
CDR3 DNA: TGTGCCAGCTCACGAGAGACAGGGAACACTGAAGCTTTCTTT
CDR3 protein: CASSRETGNTEAFF

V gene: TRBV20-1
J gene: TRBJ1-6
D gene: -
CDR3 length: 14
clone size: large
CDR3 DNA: TGCAGTGCTAGTTTTTCGGTTTCGAATTCACCCCTCCACTTT
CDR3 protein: CSASFSVSNSPLHF

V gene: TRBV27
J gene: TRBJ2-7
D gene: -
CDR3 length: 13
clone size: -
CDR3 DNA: TGTGCCAGCAGTTTTGGGGCCTCCTACGAGCAGTACTTC
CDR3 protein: CASSFGASYEQYF

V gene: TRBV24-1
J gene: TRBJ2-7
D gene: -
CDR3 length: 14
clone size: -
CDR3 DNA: TGTGCCACCAGCCCCGAATGGGAGTCCTACGAGCAGTACTTC
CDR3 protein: CATSPEWESYEQYF

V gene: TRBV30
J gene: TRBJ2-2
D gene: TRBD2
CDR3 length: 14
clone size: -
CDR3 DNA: TGTGCCTGGAATTCCGGGAGGGATGCGGGGGAGCTGTTTTTT
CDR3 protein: CAWNSGRDAGELFF

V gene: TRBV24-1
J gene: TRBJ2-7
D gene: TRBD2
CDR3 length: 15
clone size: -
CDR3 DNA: TGTGCCACCAGTGATCGGGGGGAAGGCTCCTACGAGCAGTACTTC
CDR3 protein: CATSDRGEGSYEQYF

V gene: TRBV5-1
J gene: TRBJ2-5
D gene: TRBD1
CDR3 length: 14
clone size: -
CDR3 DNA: TGCGCCAGCAGCTCGGGACAGGCCCAAGAGACCCAGTACTTC
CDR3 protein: CASSSGQAQETQYF

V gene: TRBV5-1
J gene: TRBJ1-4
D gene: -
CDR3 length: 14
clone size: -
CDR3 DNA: TGCGCCAGCAGAAATCAGGGATCGGATGAAAAACTGTTTTTT
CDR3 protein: CASRNQGSDEKLFF

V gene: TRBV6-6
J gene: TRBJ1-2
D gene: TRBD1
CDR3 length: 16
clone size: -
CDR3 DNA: TGTGCCAGCAGACCCAACGAACGGACAGGGAGCTATGGCTACACCTTC
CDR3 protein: CASRPNERTGSYGYTF

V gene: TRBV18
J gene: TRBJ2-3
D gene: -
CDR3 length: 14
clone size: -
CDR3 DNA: TGTGCCAGCTCACCACGACAGTTCCCAGATACGCAGTATTTT
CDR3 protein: CASSPRQFPDTQYF

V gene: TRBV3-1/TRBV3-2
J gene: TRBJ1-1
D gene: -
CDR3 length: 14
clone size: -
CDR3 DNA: TGTGCCAGCAGCTCCCGACCGGGGAACACTGAAGCTTTCTTT
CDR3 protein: CASSSRPGNTEAFF

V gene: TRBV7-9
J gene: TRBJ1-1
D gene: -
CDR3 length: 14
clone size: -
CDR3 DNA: TGTGCCAGCAGTCCCGCAGGGGCGAGCACTGAAGCTTTCTTT
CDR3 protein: CASSPAGASTEAFF

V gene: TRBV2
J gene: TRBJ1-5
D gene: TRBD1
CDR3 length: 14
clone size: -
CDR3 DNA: TGTGCCAGCAGTATTGGACAGGTCAATCAGCCCCAGCATTTT
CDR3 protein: CASSIGQVNQPQHF

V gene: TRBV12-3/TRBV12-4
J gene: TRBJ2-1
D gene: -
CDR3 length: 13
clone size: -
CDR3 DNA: TGTGCCAGCAGTTCTCCTAGGGGTAATGAGCAGTTCTTC
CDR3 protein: CASSSPRGNEQFF

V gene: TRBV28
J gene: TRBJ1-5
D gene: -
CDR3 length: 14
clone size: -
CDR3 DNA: TGTGCCAGCAGTATCCAGGGTCTGAATCAGCCCCAGCATTTT
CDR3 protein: CASSIQGLNQPQHF

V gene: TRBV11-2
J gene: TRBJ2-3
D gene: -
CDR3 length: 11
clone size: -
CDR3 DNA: TGTGCCAGCAGCTCGGCAGATACGCAGTATTTT
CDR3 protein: CASSSADTQYF

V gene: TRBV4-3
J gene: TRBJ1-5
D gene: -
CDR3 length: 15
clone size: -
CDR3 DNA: TGCGCCAGCAGCCAAGATCAACTTAGCAATCAGCCCCAGCATTTT
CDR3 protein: CASSQDQLSNQPQHF

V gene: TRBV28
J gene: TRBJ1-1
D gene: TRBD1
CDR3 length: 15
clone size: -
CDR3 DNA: TGTGCCAGCAGATTCACAGGGGGTAAGAACACTGAAGCTTTCTTT
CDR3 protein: CASRFTGGKNTEAFF

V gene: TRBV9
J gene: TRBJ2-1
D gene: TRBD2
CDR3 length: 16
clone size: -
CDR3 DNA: TGTGCCAGCAGCGTAGTTAGCGGGGGAGCGTACAATGAGCAGTTCTTC
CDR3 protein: CASSVVSGGAYNEQFF

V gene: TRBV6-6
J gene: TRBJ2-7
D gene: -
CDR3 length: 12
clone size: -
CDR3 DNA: TGTGCCAGCAGTAAACAGGGTTACGAGCAGTACTTC
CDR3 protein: CASSKQGYEQYF

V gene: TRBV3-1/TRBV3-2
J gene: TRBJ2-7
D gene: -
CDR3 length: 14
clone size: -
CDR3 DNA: TGTGCCAGCAGCCCCCTGGAAGGGGAGGCCGAGCAGTACTTC
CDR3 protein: CASSPLEGEAEQYF

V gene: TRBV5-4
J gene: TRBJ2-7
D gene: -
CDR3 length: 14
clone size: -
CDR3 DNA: TGTGCCAGCAGCCCCAGGGGGGAATCCTACGAGCAGTACTTC
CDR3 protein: CASSPRGESYEQYF

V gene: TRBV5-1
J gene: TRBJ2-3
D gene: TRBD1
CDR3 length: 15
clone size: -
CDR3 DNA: TGCGCCAGCAGGTCGGGACAGATCCCCCCAGATACGCAGTATTTT
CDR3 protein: CASRSGQIPPDTQYF

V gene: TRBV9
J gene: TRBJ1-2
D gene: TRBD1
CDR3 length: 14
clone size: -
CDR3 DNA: TGTGCCAGCAGCCCGACAGGGGGCGGCTATGGCTACACCTTC
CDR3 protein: CASSPTGGGYGYTF

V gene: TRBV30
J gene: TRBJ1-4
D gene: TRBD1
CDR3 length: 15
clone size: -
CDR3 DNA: TGTGCCTGGAGTCAACCGGGACAGGGAGGTGAAAAACTGTTTTTT
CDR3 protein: CAWSQPGQGGEKLFF